Below are 9 T cell receptor beta chains sequenced from a single sample in a study of T cell responses to AZD1222 COVID-19 vaccine. Generated by immunoSEQ multiplex PCR, the TCRdb table keeps only in-frame clones and is missing some. The sample lists roughly 100,000 clones; more than 85% were seen once. Sequences were derived from peripheral blood, sampled on day 0 of AZD1222 vaccination. These receptors came from an adult in good health.

The chain uses TRBV6-5 and TRBJ1-4, with a weak D call TRBD1 (5 bases). V gave up 4 bases and J gave up 9 bases, with 15 bases separating them. The length of the CDR3 is 14 residues. Germline lookup yields CDR1 MNHEY and CDR2 SVGAGI. Written as DNA, the CDR3 is TGTGCCAGCAGTTTTGCCGGGACCCCCAAAAAACTGTTTTTT. Amino acids: CASSFAGTPKKLFF.

The chain has TRBV4-2 and TRBJ2-2; no clear D. V was shortened by 4 bases and J by 7 bases, with 4 bases between the two germline ends. The CDR3 has 11 residues. Germline CDR1 LGHNA, CDR2 YNFKEQ. CDR3 in DNA: TGTGCCAGCAGCCGAGACGGGGAGCTGTTTTTT. Its translation: CASSRDGELFF.

The chain couples TRBV9 to TRBJ2-3, with D maybe TRBD1 (5 bases). Germline V gene sequence: CDR1 SGDLS, CDR2 YYNGEE. V was pared by 1 base and J by 3 bases, with 12 bases between. The CDR3 spans 15 residues. Written as DNA, the CDR3 is TGTGCCAGCAGCGTACAATCCAAGGGGACAGATACGCAGTATTTT. It specifies CASSVQSKGTDTQYF.

This clone turned up a few times. The DNA for the CDR3 is TGTGCCAGCAGCGCACTAGCGGGAGGGGGGAATGAGCAGTTCTTC. Amino acids: CASSALAGGGNEQFF. The chain combines TRBV9 with TRBJ2-1; 13 positions match TRBD2. The CDR3 is 15 amino acids. CDR1 and CDR2 from the germline V gene are SGDLS and YYNGEE. V lost 3 bases to trimming and J lost 7 bases; unmatched junction nucleotides: 4.

This clone was seen more than once but under ten times. This sequence joins TRBV9 and TRBJ1-2, with TRBD1 matching 7 bases. Looked up from germline, CDR1 is SGDLS and CDR2 is YYNGEE. J lost 4 bases, V lost 3 bases, and 12 bases had no gene match. This CDR3 has 16 amino acids. DNA for the CDR3: TGTGCCAGCAGCGGATCAACAGGGGCGGGTGGCTATGGCTACACCTTC. Its translation: CASSGSTGAGGYGYTF.

CDR3 in amino acids: CASRDRADGYTF. In DNA form, the CDR3 reads TGTGCCAGCAGAGACAGGGCTGATGGCTACACCTTC. The rearrangement links TRBV2 to TRBJ1-2; 7 bases align to TRBD1. CDR1 is SNHLY and CDR2 is FYNNEI in the germline V gene. After removal of 6 bases from V and 6 bases from J, the junction contained 4 bases not matched to a gene. The CDR3 covers 12 residues.

The CDR3 here is CASSLQRTEAFF. CDR3 sequence (DNA): TGTGCCAGCAGCTTACAGAGGACTGAAGCTTTCTTT. The genes are TRBV7-2 and TRBJ1-1; no firm D call. V lost 2 bases and J 5 bases, leaving 6 bases between the germline ends. This CDR3 has 12 residues. Germline V gene sequence: CDR1 SGHTA, CDR2 FQGNSA.

This clone was observed once. The chain carries TRBV28 and TRBJ2-7; D is uncertain. CDR1 MDHEN and CDR2 SYDVKM come from the germline V gene. The CDR3 runs 13 residues. Deletions cut 2 bases from V and 0 bases from J, with 5 bases between. CDR3 loop: CASSLPNSYEQYF. The CDR3, as DNA: TGTGCCAGCAGTTTACCTAACTCCTACGAGCAGTACTTC. Full variable domain (rest looked up from reference TRBV28 and TRBJ2-7): DVKVTQSSRYLVKRTGEKVFLECVQDMDHENMFWYRQDPGLGLRLIYFSYDVKMKEKGDIPEGYSVSREKKERFSLILESASTNQTSMYLCASSLPNSYEQYFGPGTRLTVT.

CDR3 region: CASSFALNTEAFF. In nucleotides, the CDR3 is TGTGCCAGCAGCTTCGCTCTGAACACTGAAGCTTTCTTT. The chain is built from TRBV11-3 and TRBJ1-1; D not resolved. Looked up from germline, CDR1 is SGHNT and CDR2 is YENEEA. The length of the CDR3 is 13 residues. V lost 3 bases to trimming and J lost 0 bases, with 5 bases between them.